Sequencing of this T cell receptor (beta chain) was carried out in a study of memory CD4+ T cells and cytomegalovirus serostatus. Original processing methods: Out-of-frame sequences were removed, leaving around 2,000,000 distinct TCRbeta sequences. Using immunoSEQ multiplex PCR, the repertoire was profiled, and TCRdb retains in-frame clones only, with some absent. Clone size and V and J calls were adopted from that table, with D and trimming inferred from the DNA. The sample has approximately 63,000 clones; 80% are singletons. The sort gate was single viable CD3+CD4+CD8-CD45RO+ cells for memory CD4+ T cells. V shed 5 bases and J shed 2 bases, with 13 bases lying between them. This CDR3 region has 14 residues. In germline, CDR1 is SGHTA, CDR2 FQGNSA.

The chain is built from TRBV7-2 and TRBJ2-7; D not resolved. The sample taken for sequencing was memory CD4+ T cells from blood. The origin of this receptor is an adult in good health and CMV-seronegative. Some clones in this sample may be carry-over from other donors' samples. The CDR3 is CASSTRYATYEQYF. The DNA for the CDR3 is TGTGCCAGCAGCACCCGTTATGCCACCTACGAGCAGTACTTC.